Each of the 12 T cell receptor beta chains below was sequenced from the same sample in a study of early T cells in non-severe SARS-CoV-2 infection. MiXCR, run by TCRdb on the 5' RACE reads, gives a single entry per CDR3 protein. In the table there are some 80,000 distinct CDR3 sequences, roughly 12% of which are singletons. The material was whole blood, obtained at baseline. The receptors derive from an adult who was a healthcare worker with PCR-confirmed SARS-CoV-2 infection or an uninfected control (not recorded which). The donor label of this sample is uncertain.

This clonotype was counted a few times. CDR3 nucleotide sequence: TGTGCCACCAGCAGAAGAGGCCTAGATCCAGATACGCAGTATTTT. Protein product: CATSRRGLDPDTQYF. The chain uses TRBV15 and TRBJ2-3; no clear D. CDR1 is LNHNV and CDR2 is YYDKDF in the germline V gene (reference sequence). This CDR3 spans 15 amino acids. Trimming pared 2 bases from V and 4 bases from J, leaving 13 bases between. Looking up the rest from reference TRBV15 and TRBJ2-3 gives the full variable domain: DAMVIQNPRYQVTQFGKPVTLSCSQTLNHNVMYWYQQKSSQAPKLLFHYYDKDFNNEADTPDNFQSRRPNTSFCFLDIRSPGLGDTAMYLCATSRRGLDPDTQYFGPGTRLTVL.

This chain connects TRBV29-1 to TRBJ2-7; D call uncertain. The CDR3 consists of 12 residues. Trimming left V 5 bases short and J 1 base short, with 9 bases between. Germline V gene lookup returns CDR1 SQVTM and CDR2 ANQGSEA. The CDR3: CSVPMFSYEQYF. CDR3 DNA: TGCAGCGTTCCCATGTTTTCCTACGAGCAGTACTTC.

This clonotype has more than one count but fewer than ten. The chain employs TRBV28 and TRBJ2-7, with a possible D match to TRBD1 (5 bases). The germline V gene encodes CDR1 MDHEN and CDR2 SYDVKM. The CDR3 consists of 14 residues. V lost 9 bases, J lost 2 bases, and 17 bases lay in between. As DNA, the CDR3 is TGTGCCAGTAACTCCAGGGATCGGACCTACGAGCAGTACTTC. It translates to CASNSRDRTYEQYF.

The chain carries TRBV12-3 or TRBV12-4 and TRBJ1-2, with no clear D. This CDR3 region has 16 residues. V lost 6 bases, J lost 1 base, and 18 bases lay in between. Here the CDR3 DNA reads TGTGCCAGCAGCGGGTGGTCTGACACTTTTAACTATGGCTACACCTTC. Translation: CASSGWSDTFNYGYTF.

The chain recombines TRBV10-2 with TRBJ1-2; 10 nucleotides agree with TRBD1. The V gene's germline CDR1 is WSHSY and CDR2 SAAADI. Unmatched junction bases numbered 10, after V lost 4 bases and J lost 8 bases. This CDR3 comprises 15 residues. CDR3 sequence reads: CASSGPGTGAEGYTF. The CDR3 DNA sequence: TGCGCCAGCAGTGGTCCCGGGACAGGGGCGGAGGGCTACACCTTC.

There are many counts of this clonotype. CDR3 loop: CASSLAGGGDQPQHF. The CDR3 DNA follows: TGTGCCAGCAGCTTAGCGGGAGGGGGCGATCAGCCCCAGCATTTT. This chain uses TRBV7-6 with TRBJ1-5; TRBD1 matches at 7 bases. The CDR3 has 15 amino acids. V was pared by 0 bases and J by 5 bases, with 4 bases of the junction left unmatched. The germline CDR1 and CDR2 sequences are SGHVS and FNYEAQ.

The chain carries TRBV12-5 and TRBJ1-6; D gene ambiguous. V was shortened by 2 bases and J by 8 bases, with 13 bases between the two germline ends. The CDR3 loop spans 15 amino acids. Germline V gives CDR1 LGHNT, CDR2 FRNRAP. CDR3 DNA: TGTGCTAGTGGTTTGTCGTGGGCGCCGGATTCACCCCTCCACTTT. Translated: CASGLSWAPDSPLHF.

This clonotype was detected a few times. The chain combines TRBV6-6 with TRBJ2-7; 9 nucleotides agree with TRBD2. J was trimmed by 2 bases and V by 0 bases; bases with no gene match: 2. The CDR3 covers 15 residues. Germline V gives CDR1 MNHNY, CDR2 SVGAGI (reference sequence). CDR3 sequence reads: CASSYSSSGTYEQYF. The CDR3 bases are TGTGCCAGCAGTTACTCTTCTAGCGGGACCTACGAGCAGTACTTC.

For this clonotype: One end of the junction fails to match germline, which may point to a read error. V and J are TRBV29-1 and TRBJ1-4, with D uncertain. This CDR3 comprises 14 residues. Germline loops: CDR1 SQVTM, CDR2 ANQGSEA. The CDR3 loop is CSVEVEGPNGKLFF. The CDR3 DNA is TGCAGCGTTGAAGTAGAGGGCCCCAATGGAAAACTGTTTTTT.

This clonotype was counted many times. This chain links TRBV20-1 with TRBJ2-3, with 14 bases matching TRBD2. Trimming at V came to 5 bases and at J to 2 bases, leaving 6 bases not matched to a gene. The V gene's germline CDR1 is DFQATT and CDR2 SNEGSKA (reference sequence). CDR3 length equals 16 residues. CDR3 DNA: TGCAGTGCTGGACTAGCGGGGGGCCCGGTCACAGATACGCAGTATTTT. This codes for CSAGLAGGPVTDTQYF.

The table lists this clonotype with many counts. The V gene is TRBV7-9, the J gene TRBJ1-2; 8 nucleotides match TRBD1. Germline V gene data show CDR1 as SEHNR and CDR2 as FQNEAQ (reference sequence). This CDR3 contains 14 residues. V trimming: 2 bases; J trimming: 2 bases; junction bases outside the gene matches: 1. The CDR3 loop reads CASSLNRGNYGYTF. DNA of the CDR3: TGTGCCAGCAGCTTAAACAGGGGGAACTATGGCTACACCTTC.

This clonotype was seen at least ten times. V is TRBV20-1 and J is TRBJ2-7; 7 nucleotides align to TRBD1. CDR1 is DFQATT and CDR2 is SNEGSKA in the germline V gene (reference sequence). The length of the CDR3 is 14 residues. V was clipped by 5 bases and J by 1 base; unmatched bases: 8. The CDR3 DNA reads TGCAGTGCTCTACGGACAGGCCTATCCTACGAGCAGTACTTC. Its translation: CSALRTGLSYEQYF.